This note documents a single TCR beta chain sequence. The length of the CDR3 is 15 residues. The V end lost 0 bases, the J end lost 2 bases, and 9 bases lay between the germline ends. Germline lookup yields CDR1 SGHRS and CDR2 YFSETQ. Sequenced by immunoSEQ multiplex PCR; TCRdb stores in-frame clones only, minus some. The sample records around 110,000 clones, approximately 90% being singletons. The data belong to a study of OX40 agonist ivuxolimab in advanced cancers. Sequences were derived from CD4+ or CD8+ T cells sorted from blood, sampled in a trial of the OX40 agonist ivuxolimab. The receptor comes from an adult with an advanced solid tumor such as melanoma, head and neck, liver or kidney cancer. This sequence joins TRBV5-1 and TRBJ1-3; D unresolved. The CDR3 DNA reads TGCGCCAGCAGCTTGGGGTCTTCTGCTGGAAACACCATATATTTT. Encoded protein: CASSLGSSAGNTIYF.